The rows below give T cell receptor beta chains drawn from one sample of a study of blood T cell repertoires in COVID-19. Generated by immunoSEQ multiplex PCR, the TCRdb table keeps only in-frame clones and is missing some. The sample lists 470,000 or so clones; nearly 90% were seen once. Material for sequencing was PBMCs or T cells enriched from blood (not recorded which). The receptor set was obtained from a woman aged 18-29 years with acute COVID-19. Each CDR3 is given with its conserved first and last residue. Fields, in order: CDR3 DNA, CDR3 protein, D gene, J gene, V gene. D genes are given only for firm matches.

CDR3 DNA: TGTGCCAGCAGCTCAGGACTAGCTAATGAGCAGTTCTTC
CDR3 protein: CASSSGLANEQFF
D gene: TRBD2
J gene: TRBJ2-1
V gene: TRBV7-3

CDR3 DNA: TGTGCCAGCAGGCACAGGGTGGCGACTAATGAAAAACTGTTTTTT
CDR3 protein: CASRHRVATNEKLFF
D gene: NA
J gene: TRBJ1-4
V gene: TRBV27

CDR3 DNA: TGCGCCAGCAGCTTGGATGGGACAGGGAATTATGGCTACACCTTC
CDR3 protein: CASSLDGTGNYGYTF
D gene: TRBD1
J gene: TRBJ1-2
V gene: TRBV5-1

CDR3 DNA: TGTGCCTGGAGGGACGCGGACAGGGAGAATTCACCCCTCCACTTT
CDR3 protein: CAWRDADRENSPLHF
D gene: TRBD1
J gene: TRBJ1-6
V gene: TRBV30

CDR3 DNA: TGCAGCGTTGAACCGGACAGGGAAAAGTACAATGAGCAGTTCTTC
CDR3 protein: CSVEPDREKYNEQFF
D gene: TRBD1
J gene: TRBJ2-1
V gene: TRBV29-1

CDR3 DNA: TGTGCCAGCAGCTACATTTACGAGCAGTACTTC
CDR3 protein: CASSYIYEQYF
D gene: NA
J gene: TRBJ2-7
V gene: TRBV11-2

CDR3 DNA: TGTGCCAGCAGAGCGGGACTAGCGGGTACCGGGGAGCTGTTTTTT
CDR3 protein: CASRAGLAGTGELFF
D gene: TRBD2
J gene: TRBJ2-2
V gene: TRBV27

CDR3 DNA: TGTGCCAGCTCAGGGACAGGGTTGTACGAGCAGTACTTC
CDR3 protein: CASSGTGLYEQYF
D gene: TRBD1
J gene: TRBJ2-7
V gene: TRBV18

CDR3 DNA: TGTGCCAGCAGCTTGGCCGGGGCAGGGGGTCAGCCCCAGCATTTT
CDR3 protein: CASSLAGAGGQPQHF
D gene: TRBD1
J gene: TRBJ1-5
V gene: TRBV5-6

CDR3 DNA: TGTGCCAGCAGCCTTCGACAGGGTGGACAAGAGACCCAGTACTTC
CDR3 protein: CASSLRQGGQETQYF
D gene: TRBD1
J gene: TRBJ2-5
V gene: TRBV5-4

CDR3 DNA: TGCGCCAGCAGCTTTTCTAGCGCGAGCTCCTACAATGAGCAGTTCTTC
CDR3 protein: CASSFSSASSYNEQFF
D gene: NA
J gene: TRBJ2-1
V gene: TRBV5-1

CDR3 DNA: TGTGCCAGCAGTATCGACCCGGAGGCGGTCAATGAGCAGTTCTTC
CDR3 protein: CASSIDPEAVNEQFF
D gene: NA
J gene: TRBJ2-1
V gene: TRBV27

CDR3 DNA: TGTGCCAGCAGCCCCGGGACTAGAGGCTACGAGCAGTACTTC
CDR3 protein: CASSPGTRGYEQYF
D gene: TRBD2
J gene: TRBJ2-7
V gene: TRBV7-9

CDR3 DNA: TGTGCCAGCAGCAGCGGGTCCTACGAGCAGTACTTC
CDR3 protein: CASSSGSYEQYF
D gene: NA
J gene: TRBJ2-7
V gene: TRBV28

CDR3 DNA: TGTGCCAGTAGATCCAACAGCGGGGGGGCCCACGAGCAGTACTTC
CDR3 protein: CASRSNSGGAHEQYF
D gene: TRBD2
J gene: TRBJ2-7
V gene: TRBV19

CDR3 DNA: TGTGCCAGCAGCCTAGTGGGACTAGCTTTTTCGGCAGATACGCAGTATTTT
CDR3 protein: CASSLVGLAFSADTQYF
D gene: TRBD2
J gene: TRBJ2-3
V gene: TRBV28

CDR3 DNA: TGTGCCAGTAGTACAGATCAGGGGGGGCAGTACTTC
CDR3 protein: CASSTDQGGQYF
D gene: NA
J gene: TRBJ2-7
V gene: TRBV19

CDR3 DNA: TGTGCCAGCAACCGCGGCACTGAAGCTTTCTTT
CDR3 protein: CASNRGTEAFF
D gene: NA
J gene: TRBJ1-1
V gene: TRBV6-5

CDR3 DNA: TGCGCCAGCAGCCTTGGACAGGGCTCCACCTATGGCTACACCTTC
CDR3 protein: CASSLGQGSTYGYTF
D gene: TRBD1
J gene: TRBJ1-2
V gene: TRBV4-1

CDR3 DNA: TGTGCCTGGTCCAAGGCGGGCAATGAGCAGTTCTTC
CDR3 protein: CAWSKAGNEQFF
D gene: NA
J gene: TRBJ2-1
V gene: TRBV30

CDR3 DNA: TGCGCCAGCAGCTTGGAGGACAGGGGGAACACCGGGGAGCTGTTTTTT
CDR3 protein: CASSLEDRGNTGELFF
D gene: TRBD1
J gene: TRBJ2-2
V gene: TRBV5-1

CDR3 DNA: TGCGCCAGCAGCTTTGCCCCTAGCGGCACAGATACGCAGTATTTT
CDR3 protein: CASSFAPSGTDTQYF
D gene: NA
J gene: TRBJ2-3
V gene: TRBV5-1

CDR3 DNA: TGCGCCAGCAGCTCGCTCAGGGGGTTGTTCTACGAGCAGTACTTC
CDR3 protein: CASSSLRGLFYEQYF
D gene: TRBD1
J gene: TRBJ2-7
V gene: TRBV5-1

CDR3 DNA: TGTGCCAGCAGCAAGGGGCCCAGGAACACTGAAGCTTTCTTT
CDR3 protein: CASSKGPRNTEAFF
D gene: NA
J gene: TRBJ1-1
V gene: TRBV3-1/TRBV3-2